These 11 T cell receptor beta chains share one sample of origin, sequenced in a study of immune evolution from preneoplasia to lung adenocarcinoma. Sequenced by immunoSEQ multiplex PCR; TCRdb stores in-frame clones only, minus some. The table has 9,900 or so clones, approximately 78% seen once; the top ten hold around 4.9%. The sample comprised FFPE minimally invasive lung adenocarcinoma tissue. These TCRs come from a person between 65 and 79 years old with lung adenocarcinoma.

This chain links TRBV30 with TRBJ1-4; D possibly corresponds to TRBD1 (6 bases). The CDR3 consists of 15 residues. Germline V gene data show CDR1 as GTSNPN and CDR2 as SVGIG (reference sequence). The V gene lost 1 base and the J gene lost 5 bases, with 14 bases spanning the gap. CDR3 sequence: CAWSEYRAVNEKLFF. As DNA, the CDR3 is TGTGCCTGGAGTGAATACAGGGCTGTGAATGAAAAACTGTTTTTT. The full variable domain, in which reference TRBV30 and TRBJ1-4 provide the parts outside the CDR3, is SQTIHQWPATLVQPVGSPLSLECTVEGTSNPNLYWYRQAAGRGLQLLFYSVGIGQISSEVPQNLSASRPQDRQFILSSKKLLLSDSGFYLCAWSEYRAVNEKLFFGSGTQLSVL.

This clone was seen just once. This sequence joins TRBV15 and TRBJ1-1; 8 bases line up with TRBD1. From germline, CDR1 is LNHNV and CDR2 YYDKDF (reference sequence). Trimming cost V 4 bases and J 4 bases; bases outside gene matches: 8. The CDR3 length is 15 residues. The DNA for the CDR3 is TGTGCCACCAGCAAACCAGGGGGCGGTTTCACTGAAGCTTTCTTT. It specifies CATSKPGGGFTEAFF. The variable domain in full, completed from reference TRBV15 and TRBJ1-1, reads DAMVIQNPRYQVTQFGKPVTLSCSQTLNHNVMYWYQQKSSQAPKLLFHYYDKDFNNEADTPDNFQSRRPNTSFCFLDIRSPGLGDTAMYLCATSKPGGGFTEAFFGQGTRLTVV.

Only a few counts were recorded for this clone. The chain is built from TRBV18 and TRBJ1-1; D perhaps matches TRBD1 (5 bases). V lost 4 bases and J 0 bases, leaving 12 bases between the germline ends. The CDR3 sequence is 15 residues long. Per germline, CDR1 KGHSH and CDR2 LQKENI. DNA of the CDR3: TGTGCCAGCTCACGGGACCCTGGGATGAACACTGAAGCTTTCTTT. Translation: CASSRDPGMNTEAFF.

The CDR3 DNA follows: TGCAGCGTTCTCAGACAGGACAGCTCCTACAATGAGCAGTTCTTC. This translates into CSVLRQDSSYNEQFF. The genes are TRBV29-1 and TRBJ2-1; D might be TRBD1 (6 bases). Germline assignment: CDR1 SQVTM and CDR2 ANQGSEA. The CDR3 length is 15 residues. The V gene lost 5 bases and the J gene lost 0 bases, with 14 bases spanning the gap.

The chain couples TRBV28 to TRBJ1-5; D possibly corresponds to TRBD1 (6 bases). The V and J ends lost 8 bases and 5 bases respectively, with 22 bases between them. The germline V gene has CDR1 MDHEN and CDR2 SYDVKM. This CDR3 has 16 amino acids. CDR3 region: CASSSAGPRGHQPQHF. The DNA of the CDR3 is TGTGCCAGCTCCTCGGCGGGCCCCAGGGGCCATCAGCCCCAGCATTTT.

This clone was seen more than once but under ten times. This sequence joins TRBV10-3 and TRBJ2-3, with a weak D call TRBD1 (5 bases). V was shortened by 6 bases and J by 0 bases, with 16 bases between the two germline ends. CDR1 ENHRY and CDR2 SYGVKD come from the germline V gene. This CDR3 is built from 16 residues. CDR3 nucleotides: TGTGCCATCAGGGCCCAGATGGGGCTTAGCACAGATACGCAGTATTTT. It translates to CAIRAQMGLSTDTQYF.

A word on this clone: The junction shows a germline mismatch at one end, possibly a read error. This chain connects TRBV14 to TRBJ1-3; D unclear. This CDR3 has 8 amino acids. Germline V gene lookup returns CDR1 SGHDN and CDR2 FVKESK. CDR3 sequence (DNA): TGTGCCAGCAGCCAAGAGCATTTT. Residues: CASSQEHF.

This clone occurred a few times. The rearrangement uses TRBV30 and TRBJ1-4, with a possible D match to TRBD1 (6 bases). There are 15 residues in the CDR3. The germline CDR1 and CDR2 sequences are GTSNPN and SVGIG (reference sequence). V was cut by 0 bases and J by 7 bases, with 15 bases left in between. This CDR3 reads CAWSVFGGAGEKLFF. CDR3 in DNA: TGTGCCTGGAGTGTTTTCGGGGGGGCCGGTGAAAAACTGTTTTTT.

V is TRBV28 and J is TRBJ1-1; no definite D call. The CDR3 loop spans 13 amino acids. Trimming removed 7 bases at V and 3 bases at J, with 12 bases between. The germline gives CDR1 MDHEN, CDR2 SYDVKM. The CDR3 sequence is CASTQRRDTEAFF. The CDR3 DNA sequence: TGTGCCAGCACCCAACGTCGGGACACTGAAGCTTTCTTT.

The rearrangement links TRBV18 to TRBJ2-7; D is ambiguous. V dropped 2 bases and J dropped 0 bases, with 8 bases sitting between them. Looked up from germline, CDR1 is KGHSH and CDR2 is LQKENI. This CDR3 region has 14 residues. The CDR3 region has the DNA TGTGCCAGCTCACCAGGGTCGAGCTCCTACGAGCAGTACTTC. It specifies CASSPGSSSYEQYF.

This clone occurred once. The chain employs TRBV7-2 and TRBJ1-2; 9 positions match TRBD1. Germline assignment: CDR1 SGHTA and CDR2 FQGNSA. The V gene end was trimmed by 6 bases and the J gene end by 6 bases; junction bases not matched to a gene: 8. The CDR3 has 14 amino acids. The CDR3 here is CASRPGTGTHGYTF. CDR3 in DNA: TGTGCCAGCAGGCCCGGGACAGGGACGCATGGCTACACCTTC.